This record concerns one TCR beta chain sequence. The CDR3 runs 15 residues. Trimming removed 2 bases at V and 3 bases at J, with 15 bases between. Looked up from germline, CDR1 is SGHNT and CDR2 is YYREEE (reference sequence). This sample is part of a study of blood T cell repertoires in COVID-19. Here immunoSEQ multiplex PCR was the method, and the copy in TCRdb shows in-frame clones only, minus some. The sample includes a few hundred thousand clones, 88% seen only once; the top ten take roughly 15%. The receptor was derived from a woman aged 45-65 years with acute COVID-19. The V and J genes are TRBV5-4 and TRBJ2-7, with D possibly TRBD2 on 6 matching bases. Input material: PBMCs or T cells enriched from blood (not recorded which). CDR3: CASSLSLGDFYEQYF. The CDR3 DNA follows: TGTGCCAGCAGCTTATCTCTTGGGGACTTCTACGAGCAGTACTTC.